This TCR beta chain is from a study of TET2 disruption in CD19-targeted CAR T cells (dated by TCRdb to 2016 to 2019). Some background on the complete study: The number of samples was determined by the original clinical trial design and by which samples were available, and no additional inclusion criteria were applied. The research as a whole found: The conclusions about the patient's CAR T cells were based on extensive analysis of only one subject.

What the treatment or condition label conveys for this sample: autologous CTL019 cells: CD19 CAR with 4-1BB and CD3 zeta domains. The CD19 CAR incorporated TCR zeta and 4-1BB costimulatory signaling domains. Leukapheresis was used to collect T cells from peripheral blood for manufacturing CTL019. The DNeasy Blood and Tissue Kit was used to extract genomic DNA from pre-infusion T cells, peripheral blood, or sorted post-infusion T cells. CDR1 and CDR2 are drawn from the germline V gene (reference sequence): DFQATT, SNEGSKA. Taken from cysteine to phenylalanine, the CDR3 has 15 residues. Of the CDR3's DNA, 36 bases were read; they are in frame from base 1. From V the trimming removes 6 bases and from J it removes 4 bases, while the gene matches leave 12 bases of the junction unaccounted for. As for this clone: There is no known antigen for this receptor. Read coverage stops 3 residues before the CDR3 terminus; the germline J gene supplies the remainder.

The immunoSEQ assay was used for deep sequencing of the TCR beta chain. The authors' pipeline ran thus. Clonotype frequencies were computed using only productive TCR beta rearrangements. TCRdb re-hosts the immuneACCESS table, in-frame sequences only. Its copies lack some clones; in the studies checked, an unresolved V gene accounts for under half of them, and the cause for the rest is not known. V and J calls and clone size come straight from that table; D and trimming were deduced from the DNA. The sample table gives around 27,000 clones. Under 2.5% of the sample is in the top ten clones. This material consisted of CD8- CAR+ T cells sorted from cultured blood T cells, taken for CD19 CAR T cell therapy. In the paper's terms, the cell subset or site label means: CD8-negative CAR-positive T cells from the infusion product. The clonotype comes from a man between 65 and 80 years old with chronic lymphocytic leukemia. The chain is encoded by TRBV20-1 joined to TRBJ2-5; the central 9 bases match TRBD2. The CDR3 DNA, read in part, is TGCAGTGCCCCGGGAGGCGGGGGGGCCATAGAGACC. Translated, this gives CSAPGGGGAIET. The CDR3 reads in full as CSAPGGGGAIETQYF.